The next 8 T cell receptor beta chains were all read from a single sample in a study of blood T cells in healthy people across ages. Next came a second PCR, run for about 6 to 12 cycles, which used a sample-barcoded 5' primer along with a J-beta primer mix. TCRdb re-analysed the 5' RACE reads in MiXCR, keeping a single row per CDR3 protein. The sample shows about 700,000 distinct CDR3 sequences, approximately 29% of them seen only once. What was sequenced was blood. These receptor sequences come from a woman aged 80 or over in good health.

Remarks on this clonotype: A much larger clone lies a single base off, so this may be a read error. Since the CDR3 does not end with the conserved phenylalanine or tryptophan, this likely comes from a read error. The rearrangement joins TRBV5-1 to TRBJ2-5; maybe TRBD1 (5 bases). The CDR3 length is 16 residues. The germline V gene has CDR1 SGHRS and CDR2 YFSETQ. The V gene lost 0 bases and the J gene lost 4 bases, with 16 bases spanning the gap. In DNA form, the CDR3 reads TGCGCCAGCAGCTTGGCCCCGGCAGGGCAGAGAGAGACCCAGTACTAC. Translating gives CASSLAPAGQRETQYY.

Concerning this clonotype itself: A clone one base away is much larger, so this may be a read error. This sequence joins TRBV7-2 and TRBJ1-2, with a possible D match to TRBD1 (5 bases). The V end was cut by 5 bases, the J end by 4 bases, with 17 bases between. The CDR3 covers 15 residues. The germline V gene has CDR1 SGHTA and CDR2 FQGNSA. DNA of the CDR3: TGTGCCAGCAGCGCGACCCCGGGGGGGGTCTATGGCTACACCTTC. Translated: CASSATPGGVYGYTF.

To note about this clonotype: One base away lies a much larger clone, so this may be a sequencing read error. The CDR3 spells CSTSKGRVYGYTF. The CDR3 DNA reads TGCAGTACTAGTAAGGGGCGCGTCTATGGCTACACCTTC. The rearrangement uses TRBV20-1 and TRBJ1-2; a weak D match, TRBD1 (5 bases). The CDR3 spans 13 residues. Looked up from germline, CDR1 is DFQATT and CDR2 is SNEGSKA (reference sequence).

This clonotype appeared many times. The CDR3 protein is CASGYGGFYEQYF. CDR3 DNA sequence: TGTGCCAGCGGCTATGGGGGTTTCTACGAGCAGTACTTC. The chain couples TRBV7-9 to TRBJ2-7, with D perhaps matching TRBD1 or TRBD2 (5 bases each). The germline CDR1 and CDR2 sequences are SEHNR and FQNEAQ (reference sequence). This CDR3 region has 13 residues. V lost 8 bases to trimming and J lost 3 bases, with 14 bases between them. The variable domain in full, completed from reference TRBV7-9 and TRBJ2-7, reads DTGVSQNPRHKITKRGQNVTFRCDPISEHNRLYWYRQTLGQGPEFLTYFQNEAQLEKSRLLSDRFSAERPKGSFSTLEIQRTEQGDSAMYLCASGYGGFYEQYFGPGTRLTVT.

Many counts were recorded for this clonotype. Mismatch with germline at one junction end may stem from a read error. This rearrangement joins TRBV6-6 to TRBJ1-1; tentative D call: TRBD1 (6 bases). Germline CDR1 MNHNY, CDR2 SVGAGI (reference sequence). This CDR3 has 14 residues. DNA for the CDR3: TGTGCCAGCAGTAACTCGAGACAGGTCCCTGAAGCTTTCTTT. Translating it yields CASSNSRQVPEAFF.

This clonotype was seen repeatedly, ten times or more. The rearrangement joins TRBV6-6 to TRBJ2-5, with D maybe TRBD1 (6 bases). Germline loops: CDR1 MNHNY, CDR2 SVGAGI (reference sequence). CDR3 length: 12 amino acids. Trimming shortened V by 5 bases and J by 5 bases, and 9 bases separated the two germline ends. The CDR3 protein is CASSRTVETQYF. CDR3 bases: TGTGCCAGCAGTCGGACAGTCGAGACCCAGTACTTC.

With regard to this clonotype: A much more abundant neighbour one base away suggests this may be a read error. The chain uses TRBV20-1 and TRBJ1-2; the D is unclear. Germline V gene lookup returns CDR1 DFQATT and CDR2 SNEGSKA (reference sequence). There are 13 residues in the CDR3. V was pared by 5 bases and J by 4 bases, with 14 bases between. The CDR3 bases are TGCAGTGCTGCGCCTGGGGTCCTCTATGGCTACACCTTC. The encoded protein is CSAAPGVLYGYTF.

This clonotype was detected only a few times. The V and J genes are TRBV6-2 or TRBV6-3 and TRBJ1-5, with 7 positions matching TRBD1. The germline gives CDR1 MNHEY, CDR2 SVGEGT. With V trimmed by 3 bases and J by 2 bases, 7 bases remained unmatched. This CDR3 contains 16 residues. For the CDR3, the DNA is TGTGCCAGCAGTTATTTTCGAGGACAGGGCAATCAGCCCCAGCATTTT. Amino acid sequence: CASSYFRGQGNQPQHF.